These 21 T cell receptor beta chains were all obtained from the same sample, sequenced in a study of blood T cell repertoires in COVID-19. TCRdb's table, derived via immunoSEQ multiplex PCR, lists solely in-frame clones and lacks some. Here the sample spans roughly 100,000 clones, 84% being singletons. Sequencing input: peripheral blood. These receptors all stem from a man aged 40-49 years with active or convalescent COVID-19.

This clone came up a few times. The CDR3 here is CASSSGATEAFF. In nucleotides, the CDR3 is TGTGCCAGCAGCAGTGGGGCCACTGAAGCTTTCTTT. This chain connects TRBV27 to TRBJ1-1, with a weak D call TRBD1 (5 bases). The CDR3 is 12 amino acids. V was pared by 6 bases and J by 4 bases, with 9 bases between. The germline CDR1 and CDR2 sequences are MNHEY and SMNVEV (reference sequence).

The chain is built from TRBV6-2 or TRBV6-3 and TRBJ2-5; D is undetermined. There are 16 residues in the CDR3. Germline V gene data show CDR1 as MNHEY and CDR2 as SVGEGT. V lost 3 bases, J lost 4 bases, and 18 bases lay in between. The CDR3 protein is CASSYSVHSLSETQYF. The DNA of the CDR3 is TGTGCCAGCAGTTATTCTGTCCACAGCTTGTCAGAGACCCAGTACTTC.

The rearrangement uses TRBV18 and TRBJ1-5, with D maybe TRBD1 (5 bases). V was clipped by 2 bases and J by 4 bases, with 6 bases between them. CDR1 and CDR2 from the germline V gene are KGHSH and LQKENI. The CDR3 loop spans 13 amino acids. The DNA of the CDR3 is TGTGCCAGCTCACCAAACAGGAATCAGCCCCAGCATTTT. As protein: CASSPNRNQPQHF.

This sequence joins TRBV14 and TRBJ2-5, with 7 positions matching TRBD1. This CDR3 is 16 amino acids long. V gave up 4 bases and J gave up 1 base; unmatched junction bases: 9. Germline CDR1 reads SGHDN; CDR2 reads FVKESK. The chain's CDR3 is CASSRTGGGLQETQYF. The CDR3 DNA reads as TGTGCCAGCAGCCGGACAGGTGGAGGTCTCCAAGAGACCCAGTACTTC. Using reference TRBV14 and TRBJ2-5 for the parts outside the CDR3, the full variable domain is EAGVTQFPSHSVIEKGQTVTLRCDPISGHDNLYWYRRVMGKEIKFLLHFVKESKQDESGMPNNRFLAERTGGTYSTLKVQPAELEDSGVYFCASSRTGGGLQETQYFGPGTRLLVL.

The chain links TRBV21-1 to TRBJ2-7; the tabulated D call, TRBD2, remains unverified against the DNA. TRBV21-1 is noted as a pseudogene. This CDR3 region has 15 residues. The CDR3 nucleotides are TGTGCCAGCAGCGCAAATCCGGGGGGAGCCTACGAGCAGTACTTC. Protein product: CASSANPGGAYEQYF.

V gene TRBV6-4 combines with J gene TRBJ2-2, with D uncertain. This CDR3 is 13 amino acids long. V dropped 5 bases and J dropped 1 base, with 5 bases sitting between them. The germline CDR1 and CDR2 sequences are MRHNA and SNTAGT. The CDR3 nucleotides read TGTGCCAGCAGTTCCCAGAACACCGGGGAGCTGTTTTTT. Its protein product is CASSSQNTGELFF.

The V gene is TRBV3-1 (or the pseudogene TRBV3-2), the J gene TRBJ1-4, with no clear D. CDR3 length equals 14 residues. Trimming removed 8 bases at V and 7 bases at J, with 17 bases between. Germline CDR1 reads LGHDT; CDR2 reads YNNKEL (reference sequence). The CDR3 region has the DNA TGTGCCAGCGGACTAGGGAGTTTGGGTGAAAAACTGTTTTTT. Translated: CASGLGSLGEKLFF.

Turning to this clone: This is likely a read error, given that the CDR3 carries no conserved phenylalanine or tryptophan at its end. No DNA is shown, since the ends of the CDR3 on it are uncertain; the CDR3 is the one TCRdb lists. J is TRBJ1-1 and V is TRBV29-1. CDR1 is SQVTM, CDR2 ANQGSEA, per germline. The CDR3 is 8 residues long, counting both termini. The CDR3 spells CSVDSPPI.

The gene calls are TRBV19 and TRBJ2-3; 8 positions match TRBD1. Germline-derived CDR1 and CDR2 are LNHDA and SQIVND (reference sequence). Unmatched junction bases numbered 10, after V lost 4 bases and J lost 4 bases. The CDR3 has 16 amino acids. CDR3 amino acids: CASSTVNRGFADTQYF. DNA of the CDR3: TGTGCCAGTAGTACAGTCAACAGGGGGTTCGCAGATACGCAGTATTTT.

V gene TRBV2 combines with J gene TRBJ1-4; D unresolved. The CDR3 has 15 amino acids. Trimming removed 6 bases at V and 0 bases at J, with 11 bases between. The germline V gene encodes CDR1 SNHLY and CDR2 FYNNEI. CDR3 coding DNA: TGTGCCAGCAGGAACCGAGAATCAACTAATGAAAAACTGTTTTTT. Its protein is CASRNRESTNEKLFF. Drawing the rest from reference TRBV2 and TRBJ1-4, the complete variable domain is EPEVTQTPSHQVTQMGQEVILRCVPISNHLYFYWYRQILGQKVEFLVSFYNNEISEKSEIFDDQFSVERPDGSNFTLKIRSTKLEDSAMYFCASRNRESTNEKLFFGSGTQLSVL.

This chain joins TRBV13 and TRBJ2-7, with TRBD2 matching over 8 bases. Germline loops: CDR1 PRHDT, CDR2 FYEKMQ (reference sequence). V lost 8 bases, J lost 5 bases, and 8 bases stayed unmatched. CDR3 length equals 13 residues. CDR3 nucleotides: TGTGCCAGCTCGGGGGGGGGCCTCCACGAGCAGTACTTC. It specifies CASSGGGLHEQYF.

V usage is TRBV5-4 and J usage is TRBJ2-5; possibly TRBD1 for D (5 bases). The V gene's germline CDR1 is SGHNT and CDR2 YYREEE (reference sequence). CDR3 length: 16 residues. Trimming removed 0 bases from V and 5 bases from J, with 17 bases in between. CDR3 amino acids: CASSLGSGLGRETQYF. The CDR3 nucleotides are TGTGCCAGCAGCTTGGGTTCAGGGCTAGGAAGGGAGACCCAGTACTTC.

This chain links TRBV24-1 with TRBJ2-2; 9 bases align to TRBD2. V lost 3 bases and J lost 7; bases outside the gene matches: 8. This CDR3 is built from 16 residues. The germline V gene has CDR1 KGHDR and CDR2 SFDVKD. CDR3 coding DNA: TGTGCCACCAGTGATCGGGCGGGGGGGCCCAACGGGGAGCTGTTTTTT. It codes for CATSDRAGGPNGELFF.

The chain combines TRBV5-5 with TRBJ2-1, with D possibly being TRBD2 (7 bases). CDR1 is SGHKS, CDR2 YYEKEE, per germline (reference sequence). CDR3 length: 16 residues. V lost 4 bases and J 6 bases, leaving 20 bases between the germline ends. In DNA, the CDR3 is TGTGCCAGCAGCCGTGACCGGGGGAGGGGGTTCAATGAGCAGTTCTTC. Protein product: CASSRDRGRGFNEQFF.

A few counts support this clone. This chain joins TRBV5-1 and TRBJ1-1, with 8 bases that match TRBD1. J gave up 0 bases and V 4 bases, and 11 bases lay outside the gene matches. The CDR3 spans 17 residues. Germline V gene data show CDR1 as SGHRS and CDR2 as YFSETQ. CDR3 sequence (DNA): TGCGCCAGCAGCCCCGGGACAGGAGCTTCCCTGAACACTGAAGCTTTCTTT. Protein: CASSPGTGASLNTEAFF. Combining the CDR3 with reference TRBV5-1 and TRBJ1-1 gives the whole variable domain KAGVTQTPRYLIKTRGQQVTLSCSPISGHRSVSWYQQTPGQGLQFLFEYFSETQRNKGNFPGRFSGRQFSNSRSEMNVSTLELGDSALYLCASSPGTGASLNTEAFFGQGTRLTVV.

This clone turned up a few times. The chain recombines TRBV9 with TRBJ2-2; D gene uncertain. The CDR3 consists of 14 residues. Trimming took 0 bases from V and 1 from J, leaving 4 bases between them. Germline V CDR1 and CDR2: SGDLS, YYNGEE. Written as DNA, the CDR3 is TGTGCCAGCAGCGTAGCGTGGAACACCGGGGAGCTGTTTTTT. This codes for CASSVAWNTGELFF.

This chain uses TRBV19 with TRBJ2-1; TRBD2 matches 9 bases. The CDR3 is made up of 14 amino acids. Unmatched junction bases numbered 3, after V lost 5 bases and J lost 4 bases. The V gene's germline CDR1 is LNHDA and CDR2 SQIVND (reference sequence). CDR3 coding DNA: TGTGCCAGTAGTGGAACTAGCGGGTACAATGAGCAGTTCTTC. This sequence encodes CASSGTSGYNEQFF.

J is TRBJ1-2 and V is TRBV18, with D possibly matching TRBD1 (5 bases). The germline V gene encodes CDR1 KGHSH and CDR2 LQKENI. V was cut by 3 bases and J by 4 bases, with 12 bases left in between. This CDR3 comprises 14 residues. The CDR3 DNA sequence: TGTGCCAGCTCACCCGGCAGGGATAGCTATGGCTACACCTTC. It yields the protein CASSPGRDSYGYTF.

Here the CDR3 reads CASSPGTSGGNEQFF. The CDR3 DNA sequence: TGTGCCAGCAGCCCCGGGACTAGCGGGGGGAATGAGCAGTTCTTC. The rearrangement links TRBV6-5 to TRBJ2-1, with 15 bases fitting TRBD2. Germline V gene sequence: CDR1 MNHEY, CDR2 SVGAGI. Unmatched junction bases numbered 4, after V lost 6 bases and J lost 7 bases. The CDR3 loop spans 15 amino acids.

The rearrangement links TRBV5-1 to TRBJ2-1, with D hard to call. The CDR3 has 13 residues. Between the trimmed V and J ends, which lost 0 bases and 5 bases, there was a span of 6 bases. Per the germline V gene, CDR1 is SGHRS and CDR2 is YFSETQ. CDR3 sequence (DNA): TGCGCCAGCAGCTTGGCTTCTAACAATGAGCAGTTCTTC. Its protein is CASSLASNNEQFF.

V is TRBV5-6 and J is TRBJ2-7; D is possibly TRBD2 (5 bases). V was pared by 2 bases and J by 3 bases, with 6 bases between. The CDR3 loop spans 12 amino acids. In germline, CDR1 is SGHDT, CDR2 YYEEEE. The CDR3 nucleotides read TGTGCCAGCAGCTTCGGGGACTACGAGCAGTACTTC. This gives the protein CASSFGDYEQYF.